Shown below are 31 T cell receptor beta chains from a single sample sequenced in a study of blood T cell repertoires in COVID-19. Clones were sequenced by immunoSEQ multiplex PCR, and TCRdb holds only the in-frame ones, with some missing. This sample has about 210,000 clones; about 78% occur once, and the top ten carry over 7%. Sequencing used peripheral blood. All receptors derive from a woman in her 70s with acute or convalescent COVID-19.

The genes are TRBV24-1 and TRBJ2-5; tentatively, D is TRBD1 (6 bases). CDR3 length: 15 residues. Trimming cost V 3 bases and J 2 bases, with 12 bases left between them. CDR1 KGHDR and CDR2 SFDVKD come from the germline V gene. The CDR3 reads CATSDPRTAQETQYF. The CDR3 DNA sequence: TGTGCCACCAGTGATCCGAGGACAGCACAAGAGACCCAGTACTTC.

The rearrangement links TRBV25-1 to TRBJ1-3; 7 positions match TRBD1. CDR3 size: 17 residues. Germline V gives CDR1 MGHDK, CDR2 SYGVNS. After removal of 1 base from V and 2 bases from J, the junction contained 8 bases not matched to a gene. The CDR3 region has the DNA TGTGCCAGCAGTGAATGGCCCGGGACAGCTCCTGGAAACACCATATATTTT. It yields the protein CASSEWPGTAPGNTIYF. The whole variable domain, remainder taken from reference TRBV25-1 and TRBJ1-3, is EADIYQTPRYLVIGTGKKITLECSQTMGHDKMYWYQQDPGMELHLIHYSYGVNSTEKGDLSSESTVSRIRTEHFPLTLESARPSHTSQYLCASSEWPGTAPGNTIYFGEGSWLTVV.

V usage is TRBV6-5 and J usage is TRBJ2-7, with 9 bases lining up with TRBD1. The germline V gene has CDR1 MNHEY and CDR2 SVGAGI. The CDR3 sequence is 14 residues long. V shed 6 bases, J shed 2 bases, and the junction held 5 bases outside the gene matches. The CDR3 DNA reads TGTGCCAGCAGAACAGGGGGCAGCCCCTACGAGCAGTACGTC. This encodes CASRTGGSPYEQYV.

This clone was observed a single time. The V gene is TRBV6-6, the J gene TRBJ1-6; the match to TRBD1 covers 10 bases. V lost 4 bases and J lost 7; bases outside the gene matches: 4. Germline-derived CDR1 and CDR2 are MNHNY and SVGAGI (reference sequence). This CDR3 has 15 amino acids. CDR3 loop: CASSSRDRGNSPLHF. CDR3 nucleotide sequence: TGTGCCAGCAGTTCCCGGGACAGGGGAAATTCACCCCTCCACTTT.

The chain links TRBV27 to TRBJ2-2; the match to TRBD1 covers 7 bases. V lost 6 bases to trimming and J lost 0 bases; unmatched junction nucleotides: 4. This CDR3 is 15 amino acids long. Germline loops: CDR1 MNHEY, CDR2 SMNVEV (reference sequence). The DNA of the CDR3 is TGTGCCAGCAGAAAGGGGGCGTCGAACACCGGGGAGCTGTTTTTT. It encodes CASRKGASNTGELFF.

This chain links TRBV6-1 with TRBJ2-5, with 12 bases matching TRBD2. CDR3 length equals 18 residues. V lost 2 bases, J lost 4 bases, and 11 bases stayed unmatched. CDR1 MNHNS and CDR2 SASEGT come from the germline V gene. The chain's CDR3 is CASSERPSGGAGRETQYF. The CDR3 coding sequence is TGTGCCAGCAGTGAACGTCCTAGCGGGGGGGCCGGTCGAGAGACCCAGTACTTC.

This sequence joins TRBV30 and TRBJ2-3; D remains unclear. V was shortened by 2 bases and J by 3 bases, with 12 bases between the two germline ends. Germline CDR1 and CDR2: GTSNPN and SVGIG (reference sequence). The CDR3 covers 14 residues. The CDR3 loop reads CAWSFSLVTDTQYF. Here the CDR3 DNA reads TGTGCCTGGAGTTTTAGCCTAGTGACAGATACGCAGTATTTT. The full variable domain, its missing parts supplied by reference TRBV30 and TRBJ2-3, is SQTIHQWPATLVQPVGSPLSLECTVEGTSNPNLYWYRQAAGRGLQLLFYSVGIGQISSEVPQNLSASRPQDRQFILSSKKLLLSDSGFYLCAWSFSLVTDTQYFGPGTRLTVL.

The genes are TRBV3-1 (or the pseudogene TRBV3-2) and TRBJ2-7, with 14 bases that match TRBD2. Germline V lookup: CDR1 LGHDT, CDR2 YNNKEL (reference sequence). There are 17 residues in the CDR3. Germline trimming cut 4 bases from V and 5 bases from J; bases unmatched to any gene: 10. This CDR3 reads CASSLRTGTSGGHEQYF. The CDR3 DNA reads as TGTGCCAGCAGCCTTCGTACCGGGACTAGCGGGGGCCACGAGCAGTACTTC.

The chain joins TRBV27 to TRBJ2-3, with 11 bases fitting TRBD1. Germline V gene sequence: CDR1 MNHEY, CDR2 SMNVEV (reference sequence). The V gene end was trimmed by 3 bases and the J gene end by 2 bases; junction bases not matched to a gene: 7. This CDR3 has 17 residues. The CDR3 protein is CASSFFGTGGSTDTQYF. CDR3 nucleotides: TGTGCCAGCAGTTTCTTCGGGACAGGGGGGTCCACAGATACGCAGTATTTT.

The rearrangement uses TRBV12-5 and TRBJ1-1; D possibly corresponds to TRBD1 (5 bases). Per the germline V gene, CDR1 is LGHNT and CDR2 is FRNRAP. The V gene lost 0 bases and the J gene lost 9 bases, with 11 bases spanning the gap. This CDR3 is 13 amino acids long. The CDR3 loop is CASGLVQTGQAFF. CDR3 nucleotides: TGTGCTAGTGGTTTGGTACAAACAGGTCAAGCTTTCTTT.

The chain recombines TRBV5-1 with TRBJ2-1; TRBD2 is a possible D gene (6 bases). Germline-derived CDR1 and CDR2 are SGHRS and YFSETQ. The CDR3 is 12 residues long. The V end lost 5 bases, the J end lost 7 bases, and 10 bases lay between the germline ends. CDR3 residues: CASSRGFNEQFF. CDR3 DNA: TGCGCCAGCAGTCGGGGGTTTAATGAGCAGTTCTTC.

The CDR3 coding sequence is TGTGCCTGGAGTGGCGGGGGGTCCTTGTATTTT. This codes for CAWSGGGSLYF. The chain couples TRBV30 to TRBJ2-3, with 8 bases matching TRBD2. The CDR3 extends over 11 amino acids. J was trimmed by 14 bases and V by 1 base; bases with no gene match: 5. From germline, CDR1 is GTSNPN and CDR2 SVGIG (reference sequence).

In DNA, the CDR3 is TGTGCCACCCGCTCGGGAGCCAAAAACATTCAGTACTTC. Its translation is CATRSGAKNIQYF. The chain combines TRBV6-5 with TRBJ2-4; no clear D gene. Per germline, CDR1 MNHEY and CDR2 SVGAGI. The V gene lost 10 bases and the J gene lost 0 bases, with 10 bases spanning the gap. CDR3 length equals 13 residues.

There are a few counts of this clone. The chain has TRBV10-3 and TRBJ1-1; 10 nucleotides match TRBD1. CDR3 length: 15 amino acids. Trimming removed 7 bases from V and 0 bases from J; junction bases left unmatched: 5. From germline, CDR1 is ENHRY and CDR2 SYGVKD. The CDR3 nucleotides read TGTGCCATCACCAGGACAGGGGGACTGAACACTGAAGCTTTCTTT. Protein: CAITRTGGLNTEAFF.

V and J are TRBV2 and TRBJ2-7; 13 bases map to TRBD2. This CDR3 region has 14 residues. V lost 6 bases to trimming and J lost 2 bases; unmatched junction nucleotides: 1. Germline CDR1 and CDR2: SNHLY and FYNNEI. CDR3 sequence reads: CASRTSGGTYEQYF. The CDR3 DNA follows: TGTGCCAGCAGGACTAGCGGGGGGACCTACGAGCAGTACTTC.

This clone came up once. The chain combines TRBV7-3 with TRBJ2-4, with 9 bases that match TRBD2. V gave up 5 bases and J gave up 7 bases; unmatched junction bases: 6. CDR3 length: 14 amino acids. The germline CDR1 and CDR2 sequences are SGHTA and FQGTGA. The CDR3 sequence: CASSPAGGKNIQYF. CDR3 bases: TGTGCCAGCAGCCCCGCGGGGGGGAAGAACATTCAGTACTTC.

V is TRBV6-6 and J is TRBJ1-2; no definite D call. The V gene lost 4 bases and the J gene lost 4 bases, with 7 bases spanning the gap. CDR3 length: 12 amino acids. CDR1 is MNHNY, CDR2 SVGAGI, per germline (reference sequence). Here the CDR3 reads CASSSFPYGYTF. The CDR3 coding sequence is TGTGCCAGCAGTTCATTCCCCTATGGCTACACCTTC.

Only one count was recorded for this clone. The chain recombines TRBV4-1 with TRBJ1-6; the match to TRBD1 covers 9 bases. CDR1 MGHRA and CDR2 YSYEKL come from the germline V gene. This CDR3 is 18 amino acids long. V lost 2 bases to trimming and J lost 9 bases; unmatched junction nucleotides: 14. In DNA, the CDR3 is TGCGCCAGCAGCCAAATACTTGTGGGACAGGGTCCCGGTTCACCCCTCCACTTT. Translating gives CASSQILVGQGPGSPLHF.

This chain uses TRBV9 with TRBJ2-1; TRBD2 agrees at 8 bases. CDR3 length: 14 amino acids. J gave up 7 bases and V 4 bases, and 7 bases lay outside the gene matches. The germline V gene encodes CDR1 SGDLS and CDR2 YYNGEE. CDR3 region: CASSQSGGGNEQFF. The CDR3, as DNA: TGTGCCAGCAGCCAGAGCGGGGGCGGGAATGAGCAGTTCTTC.

The chain joins TRBV10-2 to TRBJ1-2; TRBD1 is a possible D gene (5 bases). Trimming shortened V by 3 bases and J by 2 bases, and 10 bases separated the two germline ends. Germline CDR1 WSHSY, CDR2 SAAADI. The CDR3 spans 14 residues. CDR3 in amino acids: CASSDGRGNYGYTF. CDR3 coding DNA: TGCGCCAGCAGTGACGGACGGGGGAACTATGGCTACACCTTC.

The chain has TRBV3-1 (or the pseudogene TRBV3-2) and TRBJ2-7; 8 positions agree with TRBD2. The length of the CDR3 is 15 residues. V dropped 6 bases and J dropped 0; count of bases not matched to a gene: 7. From germline, CDR1 is LGHDT and CDR2 YNNKEL (reference sequence). The CDR3 loop reads CASSLLSGASYEQYF. For the CDR3, the DNA is TGTGCCAGCAGTCTTCTTAGCGGGGCCTCCTACGAGCAGTACTTC.

V and J are TRBV6-5 and TRBJ1-4; no clear D. Trimming removed 7 bases at V and 8 bases at J, with 8 bases between. The CDR3 has 11 amino acids. Germline CDR1 MNHEY, CDR2 SVGAGI. In DNA form, the CDR3 reads TGTGCCAGCACCGAGGCGGAAAAACTGTTTTTT. It codes for CASTEAEKLFF.

The chain recombines TRBV19 with TRBJ2-3; 8 positions match TRBD1. Trimming at V came to 1 base and at J to 5 bases, leaving 5 bases not matched to a gene. Germline V gives CDR1 LNHDA, CDR2 SQIVND (reference sequence). The CDR3 has 15 amino acids. The CDR3 DNA reads TGTGCCAGTAGTATAGGGCAGGGGGCCCGAGATACGCAGTATTTT. This codes for CASSIGQGARDTQYF.

This clone was observed a handful of times. The V and J genes are TRBV5-5 and TRBJ2-2; 8 bases are a match to TRBD2. Germline V gene data show CDR1 as SGHKS and CDR2 as YYEKEE (reference sequence). J lost 4 bases, V lost 3 bases, and 5 bases had no gene match. The CDR3 is made up of 15 amino acids. The CDR3 nucleotides are TGTGCCAGCAGCTCGGGACTAGAGAGCACCGGGGAGCTGTTTTTT. Amino acid sequence: CASSSGLESTGELFF. Full variable domain (rest looked up from reference TRBV5-5 and TRBJ2-2): DAGVTQSPTHLIKTRGQQVTLRCSPISGHKSVSWYQQVLGQGPQFIFQYYEKEERGRGNFPDRFSARQFPNYSSELNVNALLLGDSALYLCASSSGLESTGELFFGEGSRLTVL.

This clone was seen a handful of times. The rearrangement links TRBV25-1 to TRBJ1-2; TRBD1 agrees at 11 bases. With V trimmed by 0 bases and J by 6 bases, 9 bases remained unmatched. CDR1 MGHDK and CDR2 SYGVNS come from the germline V gene. The CDR3 totals 17 residues. CDR3 in amino acids: CASSEYRTGGRGHGYTF. CDR3 sequence (DNA): TGTGCCAGCAGTGAATATCGGACAGGGGGCCGTGGTCATGGCTACACCTTC.

For the CDR3, the DNA is TGCGCCAGCAGCCAAGACTGGGGACAGTCTGAAAAACTGTTTTTT. Translation: CASSQDWGQSEKLFF. The chain combines TRBV4-3 with TRBJ1-4; 7 bases map to TRBD1. Germline CDR1 reads LGHNA; CDR2 reads YSLEER. The CDR3 totals 15 residues. V lost 0 bases, J lost 7 bases, and 5 bases stayed unmatched.

The genes are TRBV5-4 and TRBJ2-2, with D maybe TRBD2 (5 bases). CDR3 size: 14 residues. Looked up from germline, CDR1 is SGHNT and CDR2 is YYREEE (reference sequence). The V end was cut by 4 bases, the J end by 7 bases, with 14 bases between. The CDR3 DNA reads TGTGCCAGCAGCCCGTCTAGCCTCGGCGGGGAGCTGTTTTTT. Amino acid sequence: CASSPSSLGGELFF.

This chain links TRBV3-1 (or the pseudogene TRBV3-2) with TRBJ2-1; D not certain. V lost 1 base and J lost 13, with 20 bases in between. The germline CDR1 and CDR2 sequences are LGHDT and YNNKEL (reference sequence). This CDR3 contains 15 residues. CDR3 region: CASSQGEVGSSRQFF. The CDR3 DNA reads TGTGCCAGCAGCCAAGGTGAGGTTGGTAGTAGCCGCCAGTTCTTC.

The rearrangement links TRBV30 to TRBJ1-1; possibly TRBD1 for D (6 bases). CDR1 is GTSNPN, CDR2 SVGIG, per germline (reference sequence). Trimming left V 3 bases short and J 4 bases short, with 9 bases between. The CDR3 has 12 amino acids. CDR3 sequence reads: CAWRQGSTEAFF. The CDR3 DNA sequence: TGTGCCTGGAGACAGGGCTCCACTGAAGCTTTCTTT.

J is TRBJ2-3 and V is TRBV30, with TRBD2 matching over 10 bases. The CDR3 consists of 14 residues. Germline-derived CDR1 and CDR2 are GTSNPN and SVGIG (reference sequence). Unmatched junction bases numbered 3, after V lost 2 bases and J lost 4 bases. DNA of the CDR3: TGTGCCTGGAGTAGTAGCGGGGGGCCAGATACGCAGTATTTT. It specifies CAWSSSGGPDTQYF. Looking up the rest from reference TRBV30 and TRBJ2-3 gives the full variable domain: SQTIHQWPATLVQPVGSPLSLECTVEGTSNPNLYWYRQAAGRGLQLLFYSVGIGQISSEVPQNLSASRPQDRQFILSSKKLLLSDSGFYLCAWSSSGGPDTQYFGPGTRLTVL.

This clone was seen more than once but under ten times. The chain uses TRBV30 and TRBJ1-3; possibly TRBD1 for D (6 bases). Germline V gene data show CDR1 as GTSNPN and CDR2 as SVGIG (reference sequence). The germline V and J ends were trimmed by 2 bases and 0 bases, with 17 bases remaining between them. The CDR3 is 17 residues long. In DNA, the CDR3 is TGTGCCTGGAGTTTCGCCAGGGGATGGAGCTCTGGAAACACCATATATTTT. It codes for CAWSFARGWSSGNTIYF.